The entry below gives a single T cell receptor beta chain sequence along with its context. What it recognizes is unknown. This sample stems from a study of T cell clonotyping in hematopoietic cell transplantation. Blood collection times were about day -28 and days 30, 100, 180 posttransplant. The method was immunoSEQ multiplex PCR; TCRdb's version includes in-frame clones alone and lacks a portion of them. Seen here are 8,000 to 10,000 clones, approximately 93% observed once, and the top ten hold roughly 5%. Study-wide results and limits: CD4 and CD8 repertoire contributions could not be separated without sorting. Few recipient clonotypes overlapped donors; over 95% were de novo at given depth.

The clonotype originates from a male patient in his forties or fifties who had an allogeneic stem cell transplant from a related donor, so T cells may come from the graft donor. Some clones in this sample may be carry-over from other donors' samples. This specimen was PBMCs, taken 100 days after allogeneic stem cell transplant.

CDR3 loop: CASSPWEAQPQHF. CDR3 coding DNA: TGTGCCAGCAGCCCCTGGGAGGCTCAGCCCCAGCATTTT. The chain joins TRBV7-2 to TRBJ1-5; D gene ambiguous. Germline V lookup: CDR1 SGHTA, CDR2 FQGNSA. The ends were cut back, 5 bases at V and 6 bases at J, with 11 bases in the middle. The CDR3 runs to 13 residues.